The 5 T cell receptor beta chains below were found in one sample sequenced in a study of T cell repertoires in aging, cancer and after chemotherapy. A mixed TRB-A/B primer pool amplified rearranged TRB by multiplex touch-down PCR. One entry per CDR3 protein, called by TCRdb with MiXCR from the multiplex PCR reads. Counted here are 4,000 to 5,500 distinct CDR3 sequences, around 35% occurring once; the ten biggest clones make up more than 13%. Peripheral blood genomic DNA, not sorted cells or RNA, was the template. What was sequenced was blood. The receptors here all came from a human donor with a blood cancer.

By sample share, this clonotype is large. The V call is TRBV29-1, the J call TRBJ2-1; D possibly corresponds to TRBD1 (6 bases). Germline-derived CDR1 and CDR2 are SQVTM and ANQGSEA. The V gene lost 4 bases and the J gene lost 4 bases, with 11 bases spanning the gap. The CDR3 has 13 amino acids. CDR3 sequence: CSVVGQLYNEQFF. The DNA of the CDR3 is TGCAGCGTTGTAGGACAGTTGTACAATGAGCAGTTCTTC.

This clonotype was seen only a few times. Written as DNA, the CDR3 is TGCGCCAGCAGACAGACGCAGGGCCACGAGCAGTACTTC. Translating it yields CASRQTQGHEQYF. The rearrangement joins TRBV5-1 to TRBJ2-7, with a tentative D call TRBD1 (5 bases). Trimming left V 5 bases short and J 5 bases short, with 14 bases between. CDR3 length equals 13 residues. Germline V gene sequence: CDR1 SGHRS, CDR2 YFSETQ. The full variable domain, with the rest looked up from reference TRBV5-1 and TRBJ2-7, is KAGVTQTPRYLIKTRGQQVTLSCSPISGHRSVSWYQQTPGQGLQFLFEYFSETQRNKGNFPGRFSGRQFSNSRSEMNVSTLELGDSALYLCASRQTQGHEQYFGPGTRLTVT.

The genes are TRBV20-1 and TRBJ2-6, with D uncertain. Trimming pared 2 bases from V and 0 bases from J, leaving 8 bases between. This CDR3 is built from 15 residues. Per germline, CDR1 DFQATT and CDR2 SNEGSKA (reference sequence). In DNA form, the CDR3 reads TGCAGTGCTAGAATCGACAACTCTGGGGCCAACGTCCTGACTTTC. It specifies CSARIDNSGANVLTF.

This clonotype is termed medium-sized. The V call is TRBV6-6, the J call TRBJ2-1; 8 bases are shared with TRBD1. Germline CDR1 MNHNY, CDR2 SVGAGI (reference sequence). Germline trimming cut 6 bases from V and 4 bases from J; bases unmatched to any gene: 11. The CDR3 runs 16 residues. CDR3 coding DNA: TGTGCCAGCAGCCCCCCGAGGGGACAGGAGTACAATGAGCAGTTCTTC. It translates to CASSPPRGQEYNEQFF.

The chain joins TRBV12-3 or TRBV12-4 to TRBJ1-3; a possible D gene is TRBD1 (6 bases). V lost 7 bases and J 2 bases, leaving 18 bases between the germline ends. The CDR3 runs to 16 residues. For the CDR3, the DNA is TGTGCCAGCATACTACTCGGGACAACTACTGGAAACACCATATATTTT. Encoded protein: CASILLGTTTGNTIYF.